Listed below are T cell receptor beta chains from one sample, sequenced in a study of tumour-infiltrating T cells in Burkitt lymphoma. Measured with immunoSEQ multiplex PCR; TCRdb has only the in-frame clones, and not every one. The table lists 15,000 to 20,000 clones, just under 80% of them singletons. Specimen: tumor tissue. These receptors came from a human donor with diffuse large B-cell lymphoma. CDR3s include the opening cysteine and the closing phenylalanine or tryptophan. A D gene is named only where the DNA matches it firmly. Not all rows give a size; the values are once, few, many and, for expanded clones, a class.

D,V,J,size,CDR3,DNA
TRBD1,TRBV27,TRBJ2-2,-,CASSIRQGSYTGELFF,TGTGCCAGCAGTATAAGACAGGGGTCGTACACCGGGGAGCTGTTTTTT
-,TRBV9,TRBJ2-2,once,CASGGVNTGELFF,TGTGCCAGCGGAGGTGTGAACACCGGGGAGCTGTTTTTT
-,TRBV7-6,TRBJ2-7,few,CASSLSEAIYEQYF,TGTGCCAGCAGCTTGTCGGAAGCGATCTACGAGCAGTACTTC
TRBD1,TRBV7-8,TRBJ2-7,-,CASSLAGGQNYEQYF,TGTGCCAGCAGCTTAGCTGGGGGACAGAACTACGAGCAGTACTTC
-,TRBV14,TRBJ2-1,-,CASSPRGRGYNEQFF,TGTGCCAGCAGCCCGAGAGGGCGGGGCTACAATGAGCAGTTCTTC
TRBD2,TRBV7-2,TRBJ2-1,once,CASSLEVSGRFEQFF,TGTGCCAGCAGCTTAGAAGTTAGCGGGAGATTTGAGCAGTTCTTC
-,TRBV6-4,TRBJ2-3,-,CASSDLTDTQYF,TGTGCCAGCAGTGACTTGACAGATACGCAGTATTTT
TRBD1,TRBV4-3,TRBJ1-5,once,CASSQDTTGAFRTPQHF,TGCGCCAGCAGCCAAGATACCACAGGGGCATTTAGAACGCCCCAGCATTTT
-,TRBV7-3,TRBJ1-2,-,CASSLTREVITF,TGTGCCAGCAGCTTAACCCGGGAAGTGATTACCTTC
TRBD1,TRBV6-5,TRBJ2-7,-,CASSRDRGGEQYF,TGTGCCAGCAGTCGGGACAGGGGCGGTGAGCAGTACTTC
TRBD1,TRBV6-1,TRBJ2-5,-,CASRGDRIVVETQYF,TGTGCCAGCAGGGGGGACAGGATCGTAGTGGAGACCCAGTACTTC
-,TRBV14,TRBJ2-1,-,CASSQVSTNEQFF,TGTGCCAGCAGCCAGGTTTCCACCAATGAGCAGTTCTTC
-,TRBV6-6,TRBJ2-5,-,CASSYAGVETQYF,TGTGCCAGCAGTTACGCGGGTGTAGAGACCCAGTACTTC
TRBD2,TRBV7-8,TRBJ2-1,-,CASSPWGQGALAGDNEQFF,TGTGCCAGCAGCCCCTGGGGCCAGGGGGCCCTAGCGGGGGACAATGAGCAGTTCTTC
-,TRBV11-2,TRBJ2-3,-,CASSLGGGQVTDTQYF,TGTGCCAGCAGCTTGGGGGGAGGTCAGGTTACAGATACGCAGTATTTT
-,TRBV6-6,TRBJ2-7,-,CASSYQGTPYEQYF,TGTGCCAGCAGTTATCAGGGGACTCCCTACGAGCAGTACTTC
TRBD1,TRBV7-6,TRBJ2-7,-,CASSLGPPGQTYEQYF,TGTGCCAGCAGTTTAGGGCCCCCGGGACAGACCTACGAGCAGTACTTC
-,TRBV7-9,TRBJ1-4,-,CASSLMRGEKLFF,TGTGCCAGCAGCTTAATGAGGGGGGAAAAACTGTTTTTT
-,TRBV5-1,TRBJ1-1,-,CASSSPRGGNTEAFF,TGCGCCAGCAGCTCTCCGAGGGGGGGGAACACTGAAGCTTTCTTT
-,TRBV2,TRBJ1-5,-,CASSEARGPNQPQHF,TGTGCCAGCAGTGAGGCCCGAGGACCTAATCAGCCCCAGCATTTT
-,TRBV5-6,TRBJ1-2,-,CASSGSNYGYTF,TGTGCCAGCAGCGGTTCTAACTATGGCTACACCTTC
-,TRBV7-6,TRBJ2-7,-,CASSSGQGNYEQYF,TGTGCCAGCAGCTCCGGACAAGGGAACTACGAGCAGTACTTC
TRBD2,TRBV4-3,TRBJ2-7,-,CASSQSGLAGLEQYF,TGCGCCAGCAGCCAATCCGGACTAGCAGGTCTGGAGCAGTACTTC
-,TRBV19,TRBJ1-1,-,CASKGQENTEAFF,TGTGCCAGTAAAGGCCAGGAGAACACTGAAGCTTTCTTT
TRBD1,TRBV4-1,TRBJ2-5,-,CASSQFRQGAETQYF,TGCGCCAGCAGCCAATTCAGACAGGGCGCGGAGACCCAGTACTTC
TRBD1,TRBV7-2,TRBJ2-1,-,CASAIYRGSSYNEQFF,TGTGCCAGCGCCATCTACAGGGGGAGTTCCTACAATGAGCAGTTCTTC
-,TRBV5-6,TRBJ1-6,-,CASSLGVSNLPLHF,TGTGCCAGCAGCTTGGGAGTCTCCAATTTACCCCTCCACTTT
-,TRBV5-6,TRBJ2-5,-,CASSLSETQYF,TGTGCCAGCAGCTTGTCAGAGACCCAGTACTTC
-,TRBV6-6,TRBJ2-5,-,CASSYGGKNQETQYF,TGTGCCAGCAGTTACGGGGGGAAGAACCAAGAGACCCAGTACTTC
TRBD2,TRBV6-1,TRBJ2-7,-,CASSEARGAYEQYF,TGTGCCAGCAGTGAAGCGCGGGGGGCCTACGAGCAGTACTTC
-,TRBV25-1,TRBJ2-1,-,CASSLALGGGDNEQFF,TGTGCCAGCAGTCTAGCGTTAGGGGGAGGGGACAATGAGCAGTTCTTC
TRBD1,TRBV9,TRBJ1-3,-,CASSTRQGNTIYF,TGTGCCAGCAGCACCCGACAGGGTAACACCATATATTTT
TRBD1,TRBV5-4,TRBJ2-7,-,CASSRPGTGMYEQYF,TGTGCCAGCAGCCGCCCCGGGACAGGGATGTACGAGCAGTACTTC
-,TRBV5-6,TRBJ2-7,-,CASSWDLAPPNSYEQYF,TGTGCCAGCAGCTGGGACCTGGCCCCCCCCAACTCCTACGAGCAGTACTTC
TRBD1,TRBV4-3,TRBJ2-3,-,CASSQLTGTTDTQYF,TGCGCCAGCAGCCAGTTGACAGGGACCACAGATACGCAGTATTTT
TRBD1,TRBV4-3,TRBJ2-7,-,CASSQEPSGTASYEQYF,TGCGCCAGCAGCCAAGAACCCTCCGGGACAGCATCCTACGAGCAGTACTTC
TRBD2,TRBV9,TRBJ2-7,once,CASSPGLVPSEQYF,TGTGCCAGCAGCCCAGGACTAGTTCCTTCCGAGCAGTACTTC
-,TRBV9,TRBJ1-3,-,CASSFLADRSGNTIYF,TGTGCCAGCAGCTTCTTGGCGGACCGCTCTGGAAACACCATATATTTT
TRBD2,TRBV10-1,TRBJ2-7,-,CASSTSGSGLDEQYF,TGCGCCAGCAGTACCAGCGGGAGCGGGCTCGACGAGCAGTACTTC
-,TRBV19,TRBJ2-2,once,CASKDGMNTGELFF,TGTGCCAGTAAAGACGGGATGAACACCGGGGAGCTGTTTTTT
-,TRBV5-6,TRBJ2-7,-,CASSRKRDTDYEQYF,TGTGCCAGCAGCCGAAAACGGGACACCGATTACGAGCAGTACTTC
TRBD1,TRBV29-1,TRBJ2-7,-,CSVRTGQNYEQYF,TGCAGCGTCCGTACGGGACAGAATTACGAGCAGTACTTC
TRBD1,TRBV9,TRBJ1-2,-,CASSGQGVRDNYGYTF,TGTGCCAGCAGCGGACAGGGGGTCCGGGATAACTATGGCTACACCTTC
-,TRBV7-9,TRBJ1-5,-,CASSLPDGNQPQHF,TGTGCCAGCAGCTTACCCGATGGCAATCAGCCCCAGCATTTT
-,TRBV2,TRBJ2-4,-,CASRVNIQYF,TGTGCCAGCAGAGTAAACATTCAGTACTTC
TRBD1,TRBV29-1,TRBJ1-3,-,CSVAGQGASGNTIYF,TGCAGCGTAGCCGGACAGGGGGCATCGGGAAACACCATATATTTT
-,TRBV19,TRBJ1-1,-,CASSGTENTEAFF,TGTGCCAGTAGTGGGACGGAAAACACTGAAGCTTTCTTT
-,TRBV4-1,TRBJ1-2,once,CASSPQLGHFYGYTF,TGCGCCAGCAGCCCGCAATTAGGACATTTCTATGGCTACACCTTC
-,TRBV18,TRBJ1-4,-,CASSPPAGRVGEKLFF,TGTGCCAGCTCACCCCCGGCAGGCAGGGTGGGTGAAAAACTGTTTTTT
TRBD1,TRBV6-5,TRBJ2-7,-,CASSSGQLSSYEQYF,TGTGCCAGCAGTTCGGGACAGTTGAGCTCCTACGAGCAGTACTTC
-,TRBV9,TRBJ2-1,few,CASSVGEYAPYNEQFF,TGTGCCAGCAGCGTAGGAGAGTATGCTCCTTACAATGAGCAGTTCTTC
TRBD2,TRBV7-2,TRBJ2-5,-,CASSRGELAGQYF,TGTGCCAGCAGCCGGGGGGAACTAGCGGGCCAGTACTTC
-,TRBV5-6,TRBJ2-2,-,CASSLAPGELFF,TGTGCCAGCAGCTTGGCCCCCGGCGAGCTGTTTTTT
TRBD1,TRBV19,TRBJ1-5,-,CASSATGGQPQHF,TGTGCCAGTAGTGCTACAGGGGGTCAGCCCCAGCATTTT
-,TRBV4-1,TRBJ2-1,few,CASSPLRGLITDNEQFF,TGCGCCAGCAGCCCTCTTAGGGGCCTGATCACCGACAATGAGCAGTTCTTC
-,TRBV5-1,TRBJ1-1,-,CASSLGAGGLNTEAFF,TGCGCCAGCAGCTTGGGAGCCGGGGGGCTGAACACTGAAGCTTTCTTT
-,TRBV7-9,TRBJ1-1,-,CASSLEGRTEAFF,TGTGCCAGCAGCTTAGAAGGCAGGACAGAAGCTTTCTTT
TRBD2,TRBV9,TRBJ2-7,-,CASSVAQAGYEQYF,TGTGCCAGCAGCGTAGCTCAAGCGGGATACGAGCAGTACTTC
TRBD1,TRBV4-2,TRBJ1-6,-,CASGTGENSPLHF,TGTGCCAGCGGGACAGGGGAAAATTCACCCCTCCACTTT
-,TRBV19,TRBJ1-1,-,CASSITRLQNTEAFF,TGTGCCAGTAGTATTACGAGACTCCAGAACACTGAAGCTTTCTTT